The clone carrying this T cell receptor (beta chain) showed up just a few times. The data are from a study of Tregs in tolerant kidney transplant recipients. Method: immunoSEQ multiplex PCR; TCRdb's copy keeps in-frame clones and lacks some. The sample has roughly 250,000 clones, roughly four fifths seen once. The CDR3 runs to 16 residues. Germline V gene data show CDR1 as ENHRY and CDR2 as SYGVKD. V was pared by 3 bases and J by 6 bases, with 10 bases of the junction left unmatched. This clonotype was obtained from a human donor in good health. The sequenced sample was CD4+ T cells from blood. This rearrangement joins TRBV10-3 to TRBJ2-7; 11 nucleotides line up with TRBD2. The CDR3: CAISDPASGRIGEQYF. CDR3 coding DNA: TGTGCCATCAGTGACCCGGCTAGCGGGAGGATTGGCGAGCAGTACTTC.